A single TCR beta chain is shown here with its context. Its antigen is unidentified. Clones were sequenced by immunoSEQ multiplex PCR, and TCRdb holds only the in-frame ones, with some missing. The table records 30,000 to 40,000 clones, around 85% of them present only once. The data stem from a study of STAT3 mutations in large granular lymphocyte leukemia. Notes on the study in general: In T-cell large granular lymphocyte leukemia, about half of patients showed multiple immunodominant subclonotypes.

Trimming took 1 base from V and 2 from J, leaving 9 bases between them. The CDR3 sequence is 14 residues long. Germline V gene lookup returns CDR1 SGHAT and CDR2 FQNNGV. The chain employs TRBV11-2 and TRBJ2-7; D is unclear. This TCR was sampled from a man in his fifties or sixties with T-cell large granular lymphocyte leukemia. Some clones in this sample may be carry-over from other donors' samples. The specimen was peripheral blood mononuclear cells. The CDR3 DNA reads as TGTGCCAGCAGCTTAGGTGGTACAGCCTACGAGCAGTACTTC. This sequence encodes CASSLGGTAYEQYF.